A selection of T cell receptor beta chains follows, all from one sample in a study. From the RT-PCR reads, TCRdb called clonotypes with MiXCR, one entry per CDR3 protein. Among more than 550,000 distinct CDR3 sequences listed, 12% to 15% were seen once. Sequencing was done on a sample of memory CD4+ T cells from blood. Receptors were obtained from a female donor in good health, serving as a healthy control. Both conserved end residues are part of each CDR3. The order of the fields is D gene, clone size, J gene, V gene, CDR3 protein, CDR3 DNA. A D gene is named only where the DNA matches it firmly. Some rows mark clone size as missing; the rest say once, few, many or name a class of expanded clone.

>TRBD2|many|TRBJ2-2|TRBV6-1
CASTRNPSGQTGELFF
TGTGCCAGCACCCGAAACCCTAGCGGGCAAACCGGGGAGCTGTTTTTT
>-|many|TRBJ2-7|TRBV20-1
CSARAAASSYEQYF
TGCAGTGCTAGAGCGGCCGCCTCCTCCTACGAGCAGTACTTC
>-|few|TRBJ1-1|TRBV2
CASSSPRVDTEAFF
TGTGCCAGTTCCTCCCCCAGGGTAGACACTGAAGCTTTCTTT
>TRBD2|-|TRBJ2-7|TRBV7-2
CASSATSGGHYEQYF
TGTGCCAGCAGCGCGACTAGCGGGGGACACTACGAGCAGTACTTC
>TRBD2|few|TRBJ2-1|TRBV24-1
CATSGGNSGNSYNEQFF
TGTGCCACCAGTGGCGGGAATAGCGGGAACTCCTACAATGAGCAGTTCTTC
>-|few|TRBJ2-1|TRBV5-1
CASSLVGETYNEQFF
TGCGCCAGCAGCTTGGTAGGGGAAACCTACAATGAGCAGTTCTTC
>-|many|TRBJ2-1|TRBV12-3/TRBV12-4
CASSPVGQSSPRGEQFF
TGTGCCAGCAGTCCGGTAGGACAGTCTAGCCCGAGGGGTGAGCAGTTCTTC
>-|few|TRBJ2-7|TRBV25-1
CASIPSGLTYEQYF
TGTGCCAGTATTCCATCAGGGTTAACCTACGAGCAGTACTTC
>TRBD1|few|TRBJ1-6|TRBV6-5
CATRHRGDPRDNSPLHF
TGTGCCACCCGTCACAGGGGCGACCCTCGAGATAATTCACCCCTCCACTTT
>TRBD1|-|TRBJ1-4|TRBV2
CASMTDRGNEKLFF
TGTGCCAGCATGACCGACAGGGGGAATGAAAAACTGTTTTTT
>TRBD1|-|TRBJ2-1|TRBV5-1
CASSPGGTGGNEQFF
TGCGCCAGCAGCCCCGGAGGGACAGGGGGCAATGAGCAGTTCTTC
>TRBD1|-|TRBJ2-7|TRBV4-2
CASSLSGTGVDEQYF
TGTGCCAGCAGCCTCTCCGGGACAGGGGTGGACGAGCAGTACTTC
>TRBD1|-|TRBJ1-2|TRBV7-2
CASSPIQGAYYGYTF
TGTGCCAGCAGCCCAATTCAGGGGGCATACTATGGCTACACCTTC
>TRBD2|-|TRBJ2-7|TRBV5-4
CASSLESGKKYF
TGTGCCAGCAGCTTGGAAAGCGGGAAAAAGTACTTC
>TRBD2|few|TRBJ2-7|TRBV4-1
CASSQGLRGGLTYEQYF
TGCGCCAGCAGCCAAGGTCTGCGGGGGGGCCTAACCTACGAGCAGTACTTC
>-|many|TRBJ1-4|TRBV29-1
CSVGEEKLFF
TGCAGCGTTGGAGAGGAAAAACTGTTTTTT
>-|many|TRBJ1-6|TRBV6-5
CASSYDGEVNSPLHF
TGTGCCAGCAGTTACGATGGGGAGGTGAATTCACCCCTCCACTTT
>-|-|TRBJ2-1|TRBV12-3/TRBV12-4
CASTLRGPRNEQFF
TGTGCCAGCACCCTTAGGGGTCCTCGCAATGAGCAGTTCTTC
>-|few|TRBJ1-1|TRBV20-1
CSARAQEFRAFF
TGCAGTGCCCGCGCCCAGGAGTTTCGAGCTTTCTTT
>-|-|TRBJ2-4|TRBV20-1
CSARDFQGGNTKNIQYF
TGCAGTGCTAGAGATTTCCAGGGGGGGAATACCAAAAACATTCAGTACTTC
>-|-|TRBJ1-4|TRBV10-3
CAIRDGTGNEKLFF
TGTGCCATCAGGGACGGGACGGGAAATGAAAAACTGTTTTTT
>-|many|TRBJ1-2|TRBV6-1
CASSEQAAYGYTF
TGTGCCAGCAGTGAACAGGCCGCCTATGGCTACACCTTC
>-|few|TRBJ1-2|TRBV7-2
CASSLDVVGGYTF
TGTGCCAGCAGCTTAGATGTCGTTGGGGGCTACACCTTC
>-|many|TRBJ2-7|TRBV5-1
CASSRDGNYEQYF
TGCGCCAGCAGTAGGGACGGAAACTACGAGCAGTACTTC
>-|few|TRBJ1-2|TRBV29-1
CSVEVAHGYTF
TGCAGCGTTGAAGTGGCTCACGGCTACACCTTC
>TRBD2|many|TRBJ2-5|TRBV5-1
CASSLGLAGETQYF
TGTGCCAGCAGCTTGGGACTAGCGGGGGAGACCCAGTACTTC
>-|many|TRBJ1-2|TRBV5-6
CASSLFSSGGQTRDYTF
TGTGCCAGCAGCTTGTTCAGTTCTGGAGGACAGACTCGGGACTACACCTTC
>-|many|TRBJ2-1|TRBV5-1
CASSLGTLYNEQFF
TGCGCCAGCAGCTTAGGGACCCTCTATAATGAGCAGTTCTTC
>-|-|TRBJ2-3|TRBV4-2
CASSGDLLVTDTQYF
TGTGCCAGCAGCGGGGACTTGCTGGTCACAGATACGCAGTATTTT
>-|many|TRBJ1-6|TRBV27
CASSLTYNSPLHF
TGTGCCAGCAGTTTAACCTATAATTCACCCCTCCACTTT
>-|-|TRBJ2-2|TRBV5-1
CASSLLKAGELFF
TGCGCCAGCAGCTTATTAAAAGCCGGGGAGCTGTTTTTT
>TRBD1|few|TRBJ2-2|TRBV5-1
CASSGDSLSTGELFF
TGCGCCAGCAGCGGGGACAGCCTGAGCACCGGGGAGCTGTTTTTT
>-|-|TRBJ2-1|TRBV11-2
CASPWQVRDSYNEQFF
TGTGCCAGCCCCTGGCAGGTCAGGGACTCCTACAATGAGCAGTTCTTC
>-|-|TRBJ1-5|TRBV20-1
CSATTSGFQPQHF
TGCAGTGCTACGACCTCGGGGTTTCAGCCCCAGCATTTT
>-|many|TRBJ1-3|TRBV5-5
CASSPSLGGTIYF
TGTGCCAGCAGCCCCTCCTTGGGCGGCACCATATATTTT
>-|few|TRBJ1-5|TRBV3-1
CASSQSPNQPQHF
TGTGCCAGCAGCCAAAGCCCGAATCAGCCCCAGCATTTT
>TRBD1|many|TRBJ1-4|TRBV7-6
CASSTNRGEGAEKLFF
TGTGCCAGCAGCACTAACAGGGGAGAAGGGGCGGAAAAACTGTTTTTT
>TRBD1|many|TRBJ2-5|TRBV29-1
CSVLDRDRQETQYF
TGCAGCGTTCTAGACCGGGACAGGCAAGAGACCCAGTACTTC
>TRBD1|many|TRBJ1-1|TRBV20-1
CSAGDSPKAFF
TGCAGTGCTGGGGACAGTCCTAAAGCTTTCTTT
>TRBD1|many|TRBJ2-3|TRBV20-1
CSAWTGAIDTQYF
TGCAGTGCCTGGACAGGGGCGATAGATACGCAGTATTTT
>-|-|TRBJ1-6|TRBV5-1
CASSLAHLDNSPLHF
TGCGCCAGCAGCTTGGCGCACCTCGATAATTCACCCCTCCACTTT
>-|few|TRBJ1-1|TRBV20-1
CSARRGSGQVSSEAFF
TGCAGTGCTAGAAGGGGGTCGGGCCAGGTGTCGTCTGAAGCTTTCTTT
>-|many|TRBJ1-2|TRBV29-1
CSVEGDTYYGYTF
TGCAGCGTTGAGGGGGATACCTACTATGGCTACACCTTC
>-|many|TRBJ1-2|TRBV5-5
CASSLGGGRGYTF
TGTGCCAGCAGCTTGGGAGGGGGACGCGGCTACACCTTC
>-|few|TRBJ2-1|TRBV24-1
CATSDRAGTVDEQFF
TGTGCCACCAGTGACCGAGCCGGGACCGTCGATGAGCAGTTCTTC
>-|-|TRBJ1-1|TRBV10-3
CAISTGPNTEAFF
TGTGCCATCAGTACAGGGCCGAACACTGAAGCTTTCTTT
>TRBD2|many|TRBJ2-7|TRBV20-1
CSAVAGGNSYEQYF
TGCAGTGCAGTAGCGGGGGGGAACTCCTACGAGCAGTACTTC
>-|few|TRBJ2-3|TRBV20-1
CSARDPTRDTQYF
TGCAGTGCTAGAGATCCGACGCGGGATACGCAGTATTTT
>-|few|TRBJ1-4|TRBV20-1
CSARVGTTNEKLFF
TGCAGTGCTAGAGTAGGGACAACTAATGAAAAACTGTTTTTT
>-|-|TRBJ1-3|TRBV30
CAWSGQGNTIYF
TGTGCCTGGAGCGGACAGGGAAACACCATATATTTT
>TRBD1|many|TRBJ2-3|TRBV9
CASSPRNGQADTQYF
TGTGCCAGCAGCCCTCGCAACGGACAGGCAGATACGCAGTATTTT
>-|few|TRBJ2-2|TRBV7-3
CASSLRGPGQADTGELFF
TGTGCCAGCAGCTTAAGGGGTCCTGGGCAAGCGGACACCGGGGAGCTTTTTTTT